This T cell receptor beta chain was profiled in a study of blood T cell repertoires in COVID-19. Study-wide background: Samples representing acute and convalescent COVID-19 were sourced from the United States, Italy and Spain.

CDR3 length: 14 amino acids. Trimming stripped 0 bases from V and 2 bases from J, with 8 bases between. Germline CDR1 and CDR2: KGHSH and LQKENI. The protocol was immunoSEQ multiplex PCR, while the TCRdb copy is restricted to in-frame clones and leaves out a portion. The profile shows 240,000 or so clones, about four fifths of them singletons. The J gene is TRBJ2-7, the V gene TRBV18; D unresolved. Sequencing was carried out using peripheral blood. This clonotype was sampled from a woman older than 75 with acute or convalescent COVID-19. The CDR3 DNA is TGTGCCAGCTCACCACCTCCAGGAACCTACGAGCAGTACTTC. Protein sequence: CASSPPPGTYEQYF. Full variable domain (remainder filled in from reference TRBV18 and TRBJ2-7): NAGVMQNPRHLVRRRGQEARLRCSPMKGHSHVYWYRQLPEEGLKFMVYLQKENIIDESGMPKERFSAEFPKEGPSILRIQQVVRGDSAAYFCASSPPPGTYEQYFGPGTRLTVT.